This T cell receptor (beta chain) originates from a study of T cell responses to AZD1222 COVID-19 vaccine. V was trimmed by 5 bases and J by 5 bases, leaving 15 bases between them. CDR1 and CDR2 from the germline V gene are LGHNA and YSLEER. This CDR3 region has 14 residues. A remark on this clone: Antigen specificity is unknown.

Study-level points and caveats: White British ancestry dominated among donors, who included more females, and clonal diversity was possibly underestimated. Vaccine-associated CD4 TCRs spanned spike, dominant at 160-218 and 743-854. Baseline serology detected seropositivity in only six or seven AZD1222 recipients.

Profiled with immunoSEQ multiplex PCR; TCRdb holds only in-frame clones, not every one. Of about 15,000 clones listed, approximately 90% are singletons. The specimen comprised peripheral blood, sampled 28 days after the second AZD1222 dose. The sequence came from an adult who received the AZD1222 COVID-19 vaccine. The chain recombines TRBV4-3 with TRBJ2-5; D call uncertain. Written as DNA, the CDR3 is TGCGCCAGCAGCGCGCACCTCGTGACCGAGACCCAGTACTTC. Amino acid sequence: CASSAHLVTETQYF.